Shown below are 32 T cell receptor beta chains from a single sample sequenced in a study of cytomegalovirus exposure and HLA in healthy donors. The PCR made use of 60 Vbeta and 13 Jbeta primers. Profiling relied on immunoSEQ multiplex PCR, and the TCRdb table lists in-frame clones only, not all of them. The top ten clones hold approximately 2.4% of a sample with roughly 140,000 clones, over 65% of them seen once. The specimen sequenced was PBMCs. The source of these receptors is a male donor in good health and CMV-seronegative.

To note about this clone: One end of the junction fails to match germline, which may point to a read error. This sequence joins TRBV27 and TRBJ1-2; 11 bases map to TRBD1. This CDR3 contains 15 residues. Germline V gene lookup returns CDR1 MNHEY and CDR2 SMNVEV (reference sequence). CDR3: CASSFRTGGGSGYAF. In nucleotides, the CDR3 is TGTGCCAGCAGCTTTCGGACAGGGGGCGGCAGTGGCTACGCCTTC.

Remarks on this clone: Since the CDR3 does not end with the conserved phenylalanine or tryptophan, this likely comes from a read error. V and J are TRBV5-6 and TRBJ2-7, with TRBD1 matching over 7 bases. This CDR3 comprises 15 residues. In germline, CDR1 is SGHDT, CDR2 YYEEEE. V lost 0 bases to trimming and J lost 2 bases; unmatched junction nucleotides: 5. The CDR3 loop reads CASSLAVRGTYEQYL. CDR3 DNA sequence: TGTGCCAGCAGCTTGGCCGTCAGGGGGACCTACGAGCAGTACCTC.

Concerning this clone itself: The sample contains more than one DNA sequence encoding this CDR3. The chain joins TRBV7-3 to TRBJ1-1; TRBD1 might be the D (6 bases). The germline CDR1 and CDR2 sequences are SGHTA and FQGTGA. The CDR3 has 14 amino acids. The germline V and J ends were trimmed by 0 bases and 3 bases, with 8 bases remaining between them. In DNA form, the CDR3 reads TGTGCCAGCAGCTTAACAGGGGGGGACACTGAAGCTTTCTTT. Translation: CASSLTGGDTEAFF.

The rearrangement links TRBV5-8 to TRBJ2-5; TRBD1 matches at 10 bases. Germline V gene sequence: CDR1 SGHTS, CDR2 YDEGEE. CDR3 length equals 16 residues. Unmatched junction bases numbered 7, after V lost 0 bases and J lost 5 bases. The CDR3 here is CASSLAWDRGVETQYF. DNA for the CDR3: TGTGCCAGCAGCTTGGCGTGGGACAGGGGAGTTGAGACCCAGTACTTC.

The chain is built from TRBV2 and TRBJ1-1; D remains ambiguous. Trimming cost V 3 bases and J 0 bases, with 14 bases left between them. CDR3 length: 16 amino acids. Germline loops: CDR1 SNHLY, CDR2 FYNNEI. CDR3 region: CASSDTKAQMNTEAFF. CDR3 sequence (DNA): TGTGCCAGCAGTGATACGAAAGCGCAGATGAACACTGAAGCTTTCTTT.

The gene calls are TRBV4-3 and TRBJ2-1; 11 bases fit TRBD2. From germline, CDR1 is LGHNA and CDR2 YSLEER. The CDR3 has 16 residues. The V and J ends lost 0 bases and 7 bases, in that order; junction bases with no gene match: 5. CDR3 region: CASSQEVAGGGNEQFF. The CDR3 DNA sequence: TGCGCCAGCAGCCAAGAAGTAGCGGGAGGGGGAAATGAGCAGTTCTTC.

The genes are TRBV5-1 and TRBJ1-1, with a possible D match to TRBD1 (5 bases). CDR1 is SGHRS, CDR2 YFSETQ, per germline. CDR3 length: 13 residues. V lost 1 base to trimming and J lost 1 base, with 5 bases between them. CDR3 DNA: TGCGCCAGCAGCTTGACAGGGAACACTGAAGCTTTCTTT. It codes for CASSLTGNTEAFF.

J is TRBJ1-2 and V is TRBV4-3; D unresolved. The CDR3 is 19 amino acids. Trimming cost V 0 bases and J 5 bases, with 25 bases left between them. From germline, CDR1 is LGHNA and CDR2 YSLEER. CDR3 DNA: TGCGCCAGCAGCCAAGATTGGCACGGGGAGCTCCCTTCATTGTATGGCTACACCTTC. As protein: CASSQDWHGELPSLYGYTF.

The gene calls are TRBV5-1 and TRBJ1-4, with D tentatively TRBD1 (5 bases). CDR1 is SGHRS, CDR2 YFSETQ, per germline. This CDR3 spans 15 amino acids. V was clipped by 0 bases and J by 7 bases, with 13 bases between them. CDR3 nucleotide sequence: TGCGCCAGCAGCTTGGGCGGGGTGGGGACTGAAAAACTGTTTTTT. As protein: CASSLGGVGTEKLFF.

The chain uses TRBV5-4 and TRBJ2-7, with 13 positions matching TRBD2. J gave up 3 bases and V 3 bases, and 3 bases lay outside the gene matches. Per the germline V gene, CDR1 is SGHNT and CDR2 is YYREEE (reference sequence). CDR3 length: 15 residues. CDR3 residues: CASSWGTSGNYEQYF. CDR3 DNA: TGTGCCAGCAGCTGGGGGACTAGCGGGAACTACGAGCAGTACTTC.

The chain recombines TRBV19 with TRBJ1-4, with D possibly being TRBD1 (5 bases). The V end lost 9 bases, the J end lost 6 bases, and 11 bases lay between the germline ends. The CDR3 is made up of 12 amino acids. Germline V CDR1 and CDR2: LNHDA, SQIVND (reference sequence). CDR3 residues: CASGGWDEKLFF. Written as DNA, the CDR3 is TGTGCCAGCGGGGGTTGGGATGAAAAACTGTTTTTT. Drawing the rest from reference TRBV19 and TRBJ1-4, the complete variable domain is DGGITQSPKYLFRKEGQNVTLSCEQNLNHDAMYWYRQDPGQGLRLIYYSQIVNDFQKGDIAEGYSVSREKKESFPLTVTSAQKNPTAFYLCASGGWDEKLFFGSGTQLSVL.

This clone occurred a few times. This chain uses TRBV4-1 with TRBJ2-2, with D possibly matching TRBD1 (5 bases). CDR1 and CDR2 from the germline V gene are MGHRA and YSYEKL. V lost 3 bases to trimming and J lost 7 bases, with 15 bases between them. The CDR3 spans 15 residues. The CDR3 bases are TGCGCCAGCAGCCAGGGGCGAGGTGGGCTCGGGGAGCTGTTTTTT. Protein sequence: CASSQGRGGLGELFF.

J is TRBJ2-6 and V is TRBV14; D possibly corresponds to TRBD2 (5 bases). This CDR3 region has 19 residues. V was trimmed by 7 bases and J by 2 bases, leaving 24 bases between them. Germline V gene data show CDR1 as SGHDN and CDR2 as FVKESK. DNA for the CDR3: TGTGCCAGCAAACCAGCTGGAGGTAACCTCCCTCCTGGGGCCAACGTCCTGACTTTC. Encoded protein: CASKPAGGNLPPGANVLTF.

V and J are TRBV9 and TRBJ2-5; TRBD2 aligns across 10 bases. This CDR3 contains 16 residues. V shed 0 bases and J 2 bases; nucleotides not matched to a gene: 4. Germline V lookup: CDR1 SGDLS, CDR2 YYNGEE. The CDR3 DNA follows: TGTGCCAGCAGCGTAGCTACTAGCGGGATTCAAGAGACCCAGTACTTC. Translation gives CASSVATSGIQETQYF.

A remark on this clone: Within the sample, other DNA sequences also encode this same CDR3. The chain recombines TRBV18 with TRBJ2-3; 7 nucleotides align to TRBD1. The CDR3 runs 14 residues. V was clipped by 6 bases and J by 3 bases; unmatched bases: 6. Germline-derived CDR1 and CDR2 are KGHSH and LQKENI. As DNA, the CDR3 is TGTGCCAGCTCTCCTCCGGGACAGACAGATACGCAGTATTTT. Translated: CASSPPGQTDTQYF. Drawing the rest from reference TRBV18 and TRBJ2-3, the complete variable domain is NAGVMQNPRHLVRRRGQEARLRCSPMKGHSHVYWYRQLPEEGLKFMVYLQKENIIDESGMPKERFSAEFPKEGPSILRIQQVVRGDSAAYFCASSPPGQTDTQYFGPGTRLTVL.

This chain joins TRBV4-2 and TRBJ2-3; 7 positions match TRBD2. Germline V CDR1 and CDR2: LGHNA, YNFKEQ. This CDR3 is built from 19 residues. The V gene end was trimmed by 0 bases and the J gene end by 2 bases; junction bases not matched to a gene: 14. The CDR3 nucleotides read TGTGCCAGCAGCCAAGATAATCTGGTGGGAGGGCGCGTCACAGATACGCAGTATTTT. Amino acid sequence: CASSQDNLVGGRVTDTQYF.

Remarks on this clone: This sample includes further DNA sequences coding for the same CDR3. The rearrangement joins TRBV30 to TRBJ2-7; 7 bases line up with TRBD1. Germline assignment: CDR1 GTSNPN and CDR2 SVGIG (reference sequence). The CDR3 has 14 amino acids. V shed 8 bases and J 2 bases; nucleotides not matched to a gene: 12. CDR3 DNA sequence: TGTGCCCGCCGGGAACAGGGGACGACCTACGAGCAGTACTTC. Its translation is CARREQGTTYEQYF.

The chain couples TRBV5-1 to TRBJ2-2, with 8 bases lining up with TRBD2. The V segment lost 4 bases and the J segment 6 bases; nucleotides outside the gene matches: 17. Germline V CDR1 and CDR2: SGHRS, YFSETQ. The CDR3 runs 18 residues. The CDR3 here is CASSAALAGGLAAGELFF. DNA of the CDR3: TGCGCCAGCAGCGCTGCCCTAGCGGGCGGCCTGGCGGCCGGGGAGCTGTTTTTT.

The V gene is TRBV7-3, the J gene TRBJ2-7; 7 bases are a match to TRBD2. CDR1 SGHTA and CDR2 FQGTGA come from the germline V gene. The CDR3 runs to 18 residues. V lost 5 bases, J lost 4 bases, and 20 bases stayed unmatched. The CDR3 DNA is TGTGCCAGCAGCCAAAGGGTGATCGGGGGAGGGGAGAGGTACGAGCAGTACTTC. Protein: CASSQRVIGGGERYEQYF.

The gene calls are TRBV7-9 and TRBJ2-3; a possible D gene is TRBD1 (8 bases). The germline V and J ends were trimmed by 1 base and 1 base, with 15 bases remaining between them. This CDR3 contains 17 residues. The germline CDR1 and CDR2 sequences are SEHNR and FQNEAQ (reference sequence). For the CDR3, the DNA is TGTGCCAGCAGCTTAGGGGGGGAGGGACAGGGCACAGATACGCAGTATTTT. Translating it yields CASSLGGEGQGTDTQYF.

The chain is built from TRBV5-1 and TRBJ1-3; weak D call: TRBD1 (6 bases). The CDR3 has 14 amino acids. Germline assignment: CDR1 SGHRS and CDR2 YFSETQ. The germline V and J ends were trimmed by 4 bases and 4 bases, with 12 bases remaining between them. In DNA, the CDR3 is TGCGCCAGCAGCGTACAGGGAGAAGGAAACACCATATATTTT. Translating it yields CASSVQGEGNTIYF.

This chain uses TRBV19 with TRBJ1-2, with 7 bases aligning to TRBD1. The junction had 11 bases not matched to a gene; V was cut back by 5 bases and J by 5 bases. Germline V gene lookup returns CDR1 LNHDA and CDR2 SQIVND (reference sequence). This CDR3 contains 15 residues. The CDR3 reads CASSFPATGRYGYTF. CDR3 sequence (DNA): TGTGCCAGTAGTTTTCCGGCGACAGGGAGGTATGGCTACACCTTC.

The chain recombines TRBV28 with TRBJ2-7; D possibly corresponds to TRBD1 (5 bases). The V end lost 6 bases, the J end lost 2 bases, and 11 bases lay between the germline ends. The CDR3 has 13 amino acids. Germline values: CDR1 MDHEN, CDR2 SYDVKM. CDR3 DNA sequence: TGTGCCAGCAGCTCAGGGTCGCCCTACGAGCAGTACTTC. This translates into CASSSGSPYEQYF.

On this clone: The sample holds other DNA sequences that translate to the same CDR3. The gene calls are TRBV30 and TRBJ2-5; maybe TRBD2 (6 bases). The V end lost 2 bases, the J end lost 5 bases, and 18 bases lay between the germline ends. This CDR3 has 15 residues. Per the germline V gene, CDR1 is GTSNPN and CDR2 is SVGIG (reference sequence). CDR3 nucleotide sequence: TGTGCCTGGAGTCTTACGGACCTAGCGTGGGAGACCCAGTACTTC. Translating it yields CAWSLTDLAWETQYF.

J is TRBJ2-2 and V is TRBV27; 8 positions match TRBD1. Germline-derived CDR1 and CDR2 are MNHEY and SMNVEV (reference sequence). V was pared by 5 bases and J by 7 bases, with 15 bases of the junction left unmatched. The CDR3 contains 17 residues. CDR3 residues: CASSQLGTGLPGGELFF. The CDR3 DNA reads TGTGCCAGCAGTCAACTAGGGACAGGTCTCCCGGGCGGGGAGCTGTTTTTT.

This clone has only a few counts. The chain has TRBV5-4 and TRBJ2-7, with 7 bases identical to TRBD1. The V gene's germline CDR1 is SGHNT and CDR2 YYREEE (reference sequence). The ends lost 4 bases at V and 5 bases at J; junction bases unmatched: 9. This CDR3 is 14 amino acids long. The CDR3: CASSIKTGSHEQYF. The DNA for the CDR3 is TGTGCCAGCAGCATAAAGACAGGGTCCCACGAGCAGTACTTC.

The CDR3 is CSFTKLGEQYF. The CDR3 region has the DNA TGCAGCTTTACTAAACTGGGCGAGCAGTACTTC. V is TRBV29-1 and J is TRBJ2-7; unclear D gene. Deletions cut 8 bases from V and 6 bases from J, with 14 bases between. This CDR3 region has 11 residues. Per the germline V gene, CDR1 is SQVTM and CDR2 is ANQGSEA.

The J gene is TRBJ2-1, the V gene TRBV19; TRBD2 matches 11 bases. CDR3 length: 15 residues. Per germline, CDR1 LNHDA and CDR2 SQIVND (reference sequence). V lost 3 bases, J lost 5 bases, and 3 bases stayed unmatched. CDR3 sequence (DNA): TGTGCCAGTAGTATGACTAGCGGGACCCACAATGAGCAGTTCTTC. Its translation is CASSMTSGTHNEQFF.

This chain joins TRBV4-3 and TRBJ1-1; TRBD1 matches at 9 bases. This CDR3 is built from 17 residues. Germline V CDR1 and CDR2: LGHNA, YSLEER. Trimming took 0 bases from V and 5 from J; bases not matched to a gene: 10. CDR3 loop: CASSQDATGGAGTEAFF. For the CDR3, the DNA is TGCGCCAGCAGCCAAGATGCAACAGGGGGCGCGGGTACTGAAGCTTTCTTT.

The chain employs TRBV13 and TRBJ1-1; D is ambiguous. Germline assignment: CDR1 PRHDT and CDR2 FYEKMQ (reference sequence). CDR3 length: 14 residues. The V end lost 1 base, the J end lost 8 bases, and 14 bases lay between the germline ends. CDR3 nucleotides: TGTGCCAGCAGCTTAGTGGAGACCGAGAGGGAAGCTTTCTTT. It encodes CASSLVETEREAFF.

This clone came up a few times. Written as DNA, the CDR3 is TGTGCCTGGAGTGCCAACAGCTATAGCAATCAGCCCCAGCATTTT. It translates to CAWSANSYSNQPQHF. The chain joins TRBV30 to TRBJ1-5; no clear D. CDR1 is GTSNPN and CDR2 is SVGIG in the germline V gene (reference sequence). Trimming pared 1 base from V and 0 bases from J, leaving 10 bases between. The length of the CDR3 is 15 residues.

There are a few counts of this clone. The V gene is TRBV28, the J gene TRBJ1-2; 10 bases agree with TRBD1. CDR1 is MDHEN and CDR2 is SYDVKM in the germline V gene. The CDR3 consists of 13 residues. V lost 5 bases, J lost 8 bases, and 5 bases stayed unmatched. The CDR3 is CASSPTGGGGYTF. DNA for the CDR3: TGTGCCAGCAGTCCGACAGGGGGCGGAGGCTACACCTTC.